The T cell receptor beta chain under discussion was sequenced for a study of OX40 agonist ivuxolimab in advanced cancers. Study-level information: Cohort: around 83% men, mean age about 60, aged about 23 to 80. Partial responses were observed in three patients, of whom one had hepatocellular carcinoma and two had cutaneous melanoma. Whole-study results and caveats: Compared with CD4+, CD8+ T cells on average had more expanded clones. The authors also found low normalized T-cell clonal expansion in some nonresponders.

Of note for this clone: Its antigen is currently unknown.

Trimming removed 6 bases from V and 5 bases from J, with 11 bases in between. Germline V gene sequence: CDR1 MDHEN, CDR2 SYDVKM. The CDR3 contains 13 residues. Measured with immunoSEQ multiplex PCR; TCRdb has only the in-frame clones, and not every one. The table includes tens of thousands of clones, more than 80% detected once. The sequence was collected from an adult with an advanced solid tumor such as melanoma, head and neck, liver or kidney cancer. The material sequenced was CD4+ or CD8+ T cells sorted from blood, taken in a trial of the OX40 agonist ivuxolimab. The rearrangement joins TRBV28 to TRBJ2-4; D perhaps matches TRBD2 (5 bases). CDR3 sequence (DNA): TGTGCCAGCAGCGAACAGAGGGAAAACATTCAGTACTTC. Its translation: CASSEQRENIQYF.